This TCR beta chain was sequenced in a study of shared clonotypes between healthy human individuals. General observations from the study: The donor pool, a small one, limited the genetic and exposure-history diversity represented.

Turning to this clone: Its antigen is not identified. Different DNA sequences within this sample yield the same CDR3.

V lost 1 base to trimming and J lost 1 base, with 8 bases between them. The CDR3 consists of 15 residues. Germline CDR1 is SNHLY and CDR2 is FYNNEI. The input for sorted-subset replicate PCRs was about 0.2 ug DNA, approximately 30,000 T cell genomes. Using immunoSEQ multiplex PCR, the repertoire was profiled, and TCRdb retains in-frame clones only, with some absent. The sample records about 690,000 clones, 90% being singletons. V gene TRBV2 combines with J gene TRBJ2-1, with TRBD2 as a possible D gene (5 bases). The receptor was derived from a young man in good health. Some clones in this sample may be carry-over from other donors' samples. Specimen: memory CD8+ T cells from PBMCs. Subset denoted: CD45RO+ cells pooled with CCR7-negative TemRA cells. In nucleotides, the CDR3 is TGTGCCAGCAGTGAAGACTTAGCGTCCTACAATGAGCAGTTCTTC. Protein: CASSEDLASYNEQFF.